This passage covers 10 T cell receptor beta chains from one sample sequenced in a study of blood T cell repertoires in COVID-19. This table comes from immunoSEQ multiplex PCR, and its TCRdb copy is limited to in-frame clones, with some not included. The repertoire includes fewer than 85,000 clones, roughly 90% of them detected once, and approximately 9.7% sits in the top ten. Sequencing was performed on peripheral blood. These receptors were collected from a human donor in a cohort sampled during active COVID-19.

This chain links TRBV11-2 with TRBJ2-2; D not certain. V shed 1 base and J shed 4 bases, with 4 bases lying between them. This CDR3 has 13 amino acids. The V gene's germline CDR1 is SGHAT and CDR2 FQNNGV. The CDR3 is CASSLVITGELFF. In DNA form, the CDR3 reads TGTGCCAGCAGCTTAGTCATCACCGGGGAGCTGTTTTTT. Based on the CDR3 plus reference TRBV11-2 and TRBJ2-2, the full variable domain is EAGVAQSPRYKIIEKRQSVAFWCNPISGHATLYWYQQILGQGPKLLIQFQNNGVVDDSQLPKDRFSAERLKGVDSTLKIQPAKLEDSAVYLCASSLVITGELFFGEGSRLTVL.

The CDR3: CASSLAGSGANVLTF. The CDR3 DNA reads TGTGCCAGCAGCTTGGCAGGATCTGGGGCCAACGTCCTGACTTTC. V and J are TRBV5-5 and TRBJ2-6, with no clear D. V was cut by 0 bases and J by 1 base, with 5 bases left in between. This CDR3 contains 15 residues. The germline V gene has CDR1 SGHKS and CDR2 YYEKEE (reference sequence).

The DNA for the CDR3 is TGTGCGTCCGCAACTAATGAAAAACTGTTTTTT. Encoded protein: CASATNEKLFF. The gene calls are TRBV28 and TRBJ1-4; no reliable D call. Germline CDR1 MDHEN, CDR2 SYDVKM. The CDR3 contains 11 residues.

This clone was picked up a small number of times. The rearrangement links TRBV11-2 to TRBJ2-7, with a possible D match to TRBD1 (6 bases). The germline gives CDR1 SGHAT, CDR2 FQNNGV. Trimming took 4 bases from V and 4 from J, leaving 17 bases between them. The CDR3 totals 15 residues. The CDR3 reads CASSSRDQRGYEQYF. In DNA form, the CDR3 reads TGTGCCAGCAGCTCCCGGGACCAGAGGGGGTACGAGCAGTACTTC. The variable domain in full, completed from reference TRBV11-2 and TRBJ2-7, reads EAGVAQSPRYKIIEKRQSVAFWCNPISGHATLYWYQQILGQGPKLLIQFQNNGVVDDSQLPKDRFSAERLKGVDSTLKIQPAKLEDSAVYLCASSSRDQRGYEQYFGPGTRLTVT.

This chain connects TRBV3-1 (or the pseudogene TRBV3-2) to TRBJ2-3, with 8 bases matching TRBD1. Germline CDR1 LGHDT, CDR2 YNNKEL (reference sequence). CDR3 size: 15 residues. Losses at the gene ends were 1 base for V and 6 bases for J; bases not matched to a gene: 6. The CDR3 spells CASSQGTGWLDTQYF. CDR3 in DNA: TGTGCCAGCAGCCAAGGGACAGGGTGGTTGGATACGCAGTATTTT.

The chain couples TRBV2 to TRBJ2-3, with a weak D call TRBD1 (5 bases). Germline CDR1 reads SNHLY; CDR2 reads FYNNEI. The CDR3 consists of 13 residues. Trimming removed 7 bases from V and 2 bases from J, with 10 bases in between. CDR3 region: CASIEDNTDTQYF. The CDR3 nucleotides are TGTGCCAGCATAGAGGACAACACAGATACGCAGTATTTT. The full variable domain, in which reference TRBV2 and TRBJ2-3 provide the parts outside the CDR3, is EPEVTQTPSHQVTQMGQEVILRCVPISNHLYFYWYRQILGQKVEFLVSFYNNEISEKSEIFDDQFSVERPDGSNFTLKIRSTKLEDSAMYFCASIEDNTDTQYFGPGTRLTVL.

This clone has just one count. The rearrangement links TRBV11-2 to TRBJ2-1, with TRBD2 matching over 9 bases. Germline-derived CDR1 and CDR2 are SGHAT and FQNNGV. This CDR3 region has 15 residues. V trimming: 3 bases; J trimming: 4 bases; junction bases outside the gene matches: 4. The CDR3 loop reads CASSLGLAEYNEQFF. CDR3 DNA: TGTGCCAGCAGCTTGGGACTAGCAGAGTACAATGAGCAGTTCTTC.

The chain carries TRBV19 and TRBJ2-5, with 8 bases lining up with TRBD2. CDR3 length equals 20 residues. CDR1 LNHDA and CDR2 SQIVND come from the germline V gene (reference sequence). V shed 0 bases, J shed 4 bases, and the junction held 19 bases outside the gene matches. CDR3: CASSIDGGPSGGALRETQYF. DNA for the CDR3: TGTGCCAGTAGTATAGATGGGGGGCCGAGCGGGGGAGCCTTACGAGAGACCCAGTACTTC.

This rearrangement joins TRBV7-8 to TRBJ2-3; D gene unclear. Between the trimmed V and J ends, which lost 3 bases and 6 bases, there was a span of 4 bases. This CDR3 comprises 11 residues. Germline CDR1 reads SGHVS; CDR2 reads FQNEAQ. The CDR3 nucleotides are TGTGCCAGCAGCTTCGGGGATACGCAGTATTTT. Translated: CASSFGDTQYF.

This chain uses TRBV4-1 with TRBJ1-4; D is possibly TRBD1 (5 bases). V lost 1 base to trimming and J lost 6 bases, with 12 bases between them. CDR3 length: 15 residues. Germline V gives CDR1 MGHRA, CDR2 YSYEKL. The CDR3 DNA reads as TGCGCCAGCAGCCAAGGGGGGGGAGAGGATGAAAAACTGTTTTTT. It translates to CASSQGGGEDEKLFF.